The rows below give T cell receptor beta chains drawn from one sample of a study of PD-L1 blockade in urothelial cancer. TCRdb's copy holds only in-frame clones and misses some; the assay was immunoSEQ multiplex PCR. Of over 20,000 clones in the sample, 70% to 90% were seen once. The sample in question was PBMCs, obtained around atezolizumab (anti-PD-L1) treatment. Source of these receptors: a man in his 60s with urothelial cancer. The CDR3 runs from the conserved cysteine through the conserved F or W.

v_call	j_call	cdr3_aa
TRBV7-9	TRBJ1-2	CASSSFGVWGYGYTF
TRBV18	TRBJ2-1	CASSLQTGTSYNEQFF
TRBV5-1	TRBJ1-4	CASSRQPSEKLFF
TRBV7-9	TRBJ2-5	CASSKISGVKETQYF
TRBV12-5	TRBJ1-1	CASWFGQGSGTEAFF
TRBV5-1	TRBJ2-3	CASRLGLPTDTQYF
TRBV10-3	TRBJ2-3	CAISEAGSTDTQYF
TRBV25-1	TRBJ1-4	CASSPQGEKLFF
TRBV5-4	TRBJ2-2	CASSSGGKTLNTGELFF
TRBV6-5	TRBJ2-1	CASSQRGGSNEQFF
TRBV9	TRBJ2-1	CASSTYLGNEQFF
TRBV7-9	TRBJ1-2	CASSSYTGGAAGYTF
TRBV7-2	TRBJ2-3	CASSLVASADTQYF
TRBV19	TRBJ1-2	CASNIDRAGLGYGYTF
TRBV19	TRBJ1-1	CASREGQGAYTEAFF
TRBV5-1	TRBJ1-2	CASTDRVSSDGYTF
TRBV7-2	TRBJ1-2	CASTPETGYGYTF